This note documents a single TCR beta chain sequence. The antigen remains unidentified. Sequenced by immunoSEQ multiplex PCR; TCRdb stores in-frame clones only, minus some. The table has 100,000 to 150,000 clones, about four fifths seen once. Between the trimmed V and J ends, which lost 4 bases and 0 bases, there was a span of 12 bases. This CDR3 has 16 residues. Germline lookup yields CDR1 SEHNR and CDR2 FQNEAQ (reference sequence). The record originates from a study of identifying expanded T cells in peripheral blood. During the collection period, no donor immune events like infections were recorded. Study-wide points: Variance in clone template counts between approximately two-week samples significantly increased with total template count across all healthy donors. Technical replicates showed around 1.2 changed clones; roughly two weeks around 15; four weeks 19.

The sequenced sample consisted of blood. The chain combines TRBV7-9 with TRBJ1-4; D unresolved. This clonotype originated in a person aged 18-70 years in good health. For the CDR3, the DNA is TGTGCCAGCAGCTACCAGTACAGTGCAACTAATGAAAAACTGTTTTTT. Encoded protein: CASSYQYSATNEKLFF.